This TCR beta chain was retrieved from a study of blood T cells in healthy people across ages. With a J-beta primer mix and a sample-barcoded 5' primer, a second PCR ran about 7 to 12 cycles. TCRdb re-called the 5' RACE reads through MiXCR, storing one row per CDR3 protein. The table has 540,000 or so distinct CDR3 sequences, under 30% seen once. CDR1 and CDR2 (germline): MGHDK, SYGVNS. V lost 5 bases and J lost 4; bases outside the gene matches: 10. The CDR3 sequence is 15 residues long. The sample was also reused in another study, on T cells of mothers and their children.

The source material was blood. The receptor was derived from a boy aged 5-17 years in good health. The J gene is TRBJ2-7, the V gene TRBV25-1; TRBD1 matches at 8 bases. CDR3 sequence (DNA): TGTGCCAGCAGTAGCTCAGGGGGCCAGGAGTACGAGCAGTACTTC. It is translated as CASSSSGGQEYEQYF.